This TCR beta chain comes out of a study of response to subunit inactivated influenza vaccine. Study observations and caveats: Seasonal influenza vaccination, on each occasion, was suggested by the authors to recruit few new T cells.

Concerning this clonotype itself: Its antigen is still unknown. One end of the junction fails to match germline, which may point to a read error.

TCRdb recomputed calls from the RT-PCR reads with MiXCR, one row per CDR3 protein. The sample contains some 640,000 distinct CDR3 sequences, more than 11% of which appear only once. Germline assignment: CDR1 SSHAT and CDR2 FNYEAQ (reference sequence). The CDR3 is 15 amino acids. The clonotype originates from a middle-aged man who received an inactivated influenza vaccine. This chain joins TRBV7-7 and TRBJ1-1; 9 bases line up with TRBD1. Here the sequenced sample was PBMCs from blood, taken around two weeks before vaccination. The CDR3 region is CASSKRDRANTEAFF. CDR3 sequence (DNA): TGTGCTAGCAGCAAGCGGGACAGGGCGAACACTGAAGCTTTCTTT. The full variable domain, rest sourced from reference TRBV7-7 and TRBJ1-1, is GAGVSQSPRYKVTKRGQDVTLRCDPISSHATLYWYQQALGQGPEFLTYFNYEAQPDKSGLPSDRFSAERPEGSISTLTIQRTEQRDSAMYRCASSKRDRANTEAFFGQGTRLTVV.